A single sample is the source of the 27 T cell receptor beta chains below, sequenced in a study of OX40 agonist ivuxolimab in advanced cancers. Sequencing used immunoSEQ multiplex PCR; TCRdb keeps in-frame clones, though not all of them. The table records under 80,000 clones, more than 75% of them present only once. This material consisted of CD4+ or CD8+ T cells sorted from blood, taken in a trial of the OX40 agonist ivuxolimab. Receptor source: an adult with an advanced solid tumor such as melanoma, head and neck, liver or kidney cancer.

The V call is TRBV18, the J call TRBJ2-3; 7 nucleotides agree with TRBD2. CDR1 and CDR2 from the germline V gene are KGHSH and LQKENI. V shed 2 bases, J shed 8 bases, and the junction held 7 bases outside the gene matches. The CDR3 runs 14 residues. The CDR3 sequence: CASSPIPERGTQYF. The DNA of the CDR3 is TGTGCCAGCTCACCAATCCCTGAGCGGGGTACGCAGTATTTT.

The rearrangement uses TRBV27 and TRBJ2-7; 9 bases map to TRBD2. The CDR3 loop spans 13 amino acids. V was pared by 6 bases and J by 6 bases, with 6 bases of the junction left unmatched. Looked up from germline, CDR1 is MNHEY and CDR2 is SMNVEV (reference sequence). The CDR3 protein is CASRSSGRTEQYF. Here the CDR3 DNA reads TGTGCCAGCAGGTCGAGCGGGAGGACCGAGCAGTACTTC.

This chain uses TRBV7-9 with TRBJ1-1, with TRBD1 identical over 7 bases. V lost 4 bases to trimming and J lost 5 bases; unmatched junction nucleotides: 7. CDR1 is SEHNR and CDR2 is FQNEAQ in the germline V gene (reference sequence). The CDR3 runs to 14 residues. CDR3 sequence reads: CASSSQTGVTEAFF. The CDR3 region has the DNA TGTGCCAGCAGCTCACAAACAGGGGTGACTGAAGCTTTCTTT.

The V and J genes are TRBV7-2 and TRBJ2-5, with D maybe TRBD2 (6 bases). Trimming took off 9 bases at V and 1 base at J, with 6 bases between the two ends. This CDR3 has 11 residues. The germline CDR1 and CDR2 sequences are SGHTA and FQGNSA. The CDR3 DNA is TGTGCCAGTAGCGGCCAAGAGACCCAGTACTTC. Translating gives CASSGQETQYF. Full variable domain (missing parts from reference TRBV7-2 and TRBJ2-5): GAGVSQSPSNKVTEKGKDVELRCDPISGHTALYWYRQSLGQGLEFLIYFQGNSAPDKSGLPSDRFSAERTGGSVSTLTIQRTQQEDSAVYLCASSGQETQYFGPGTRLLVL.

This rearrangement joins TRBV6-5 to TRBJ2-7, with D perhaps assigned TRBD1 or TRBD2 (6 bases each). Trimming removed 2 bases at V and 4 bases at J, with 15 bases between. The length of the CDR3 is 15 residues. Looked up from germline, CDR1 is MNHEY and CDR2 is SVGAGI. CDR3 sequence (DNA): TGTGCCAGCAGTTACCGGTTGGGGGGCTTGTACGAGCAGTACTTC. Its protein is CASSYRLGGLYEQYF.

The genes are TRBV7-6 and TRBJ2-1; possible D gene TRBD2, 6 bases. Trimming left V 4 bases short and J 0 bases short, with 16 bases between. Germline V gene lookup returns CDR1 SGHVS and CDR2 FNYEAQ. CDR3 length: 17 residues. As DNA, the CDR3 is TGTGCCAGCAGCTCCTCTAGCGTAACGGGCTCCTACAATGAGCAGTTCTTC. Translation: CASSSSSVTGSYNEQFF.

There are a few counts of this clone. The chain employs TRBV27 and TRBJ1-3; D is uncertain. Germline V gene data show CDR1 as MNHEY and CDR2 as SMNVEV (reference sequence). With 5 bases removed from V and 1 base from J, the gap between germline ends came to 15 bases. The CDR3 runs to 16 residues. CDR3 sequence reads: CASSPAIAASGNTIYF. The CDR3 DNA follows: TGTGCCAGCAGTCCCGCCATCGCCGCATCTGGAAACACCATATATTTT.

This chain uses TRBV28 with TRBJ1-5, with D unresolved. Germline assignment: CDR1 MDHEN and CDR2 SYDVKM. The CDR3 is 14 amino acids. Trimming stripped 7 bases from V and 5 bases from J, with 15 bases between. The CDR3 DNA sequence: TGTGCCAGCATCGAGGACCAGGTATATCAGCCCCAGCATTTT. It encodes CASIEDQVYQPQHF.

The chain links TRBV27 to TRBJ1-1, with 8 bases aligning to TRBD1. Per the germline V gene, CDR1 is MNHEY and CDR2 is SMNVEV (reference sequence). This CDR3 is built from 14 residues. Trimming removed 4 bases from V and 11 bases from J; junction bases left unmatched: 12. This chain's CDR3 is CASSSDRGREWAFF. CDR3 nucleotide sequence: TGTGCCAGCAGTTCCGACAGGGGACGCGAATGGGCTTTCTTT.

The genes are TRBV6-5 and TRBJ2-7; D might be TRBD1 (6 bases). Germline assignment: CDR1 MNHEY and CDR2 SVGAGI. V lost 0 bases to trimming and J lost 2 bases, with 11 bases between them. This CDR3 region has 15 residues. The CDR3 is CASSYSWDTPYEQYF. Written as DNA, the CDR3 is TGTGCCAGCAGTTACTCCTGGGACACACCCTACGAGCAGTACTTC.

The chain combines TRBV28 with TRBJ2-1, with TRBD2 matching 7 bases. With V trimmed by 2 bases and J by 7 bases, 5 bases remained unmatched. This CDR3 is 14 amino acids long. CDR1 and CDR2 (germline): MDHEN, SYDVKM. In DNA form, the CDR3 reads TGTGCCAGCAGTTTAGCGGGAGTTATGAATGAGCAGTTCTTC. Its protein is CASSLAGVMNEQFF.

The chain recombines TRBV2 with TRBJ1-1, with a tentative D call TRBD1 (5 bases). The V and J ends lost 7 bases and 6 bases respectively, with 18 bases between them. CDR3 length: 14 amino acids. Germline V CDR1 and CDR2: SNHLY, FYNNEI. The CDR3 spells CASTGGRGAAEAFF. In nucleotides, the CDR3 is TGTGCCAGCACCGGCGGTCGAGGGGCGGCTGAAGCTTTCTTT. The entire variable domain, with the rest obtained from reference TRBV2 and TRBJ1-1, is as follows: EPEVTQTPSHQVTQMGQEVILRCVPISNHLYFYWYRQILGQKVEFLVSFYNNEISEKSEIFDDQFSVERPDGSNFTLKIRSTKLEDSAMYFCASTGGRGAAEAFFGQGTRLTVV.

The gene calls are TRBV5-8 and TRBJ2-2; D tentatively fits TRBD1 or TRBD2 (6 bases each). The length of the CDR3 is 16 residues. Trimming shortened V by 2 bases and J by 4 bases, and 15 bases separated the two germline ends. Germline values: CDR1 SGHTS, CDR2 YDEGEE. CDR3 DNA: TGTGCCAGCAGCTTTAGGGGGGCTACGACCACCGGGGAGCTGTTTTTT. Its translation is CASSFRGATTTGELFF.

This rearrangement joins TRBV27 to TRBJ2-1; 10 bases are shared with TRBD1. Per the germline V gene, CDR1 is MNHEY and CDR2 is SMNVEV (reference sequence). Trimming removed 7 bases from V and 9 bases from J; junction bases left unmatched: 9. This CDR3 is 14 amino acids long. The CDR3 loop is CASNPGTGVTEQFF. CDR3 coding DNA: TGTGCCAGCAACCCAGGGACAGGGGTCACTGAGCAGTTCTTC.

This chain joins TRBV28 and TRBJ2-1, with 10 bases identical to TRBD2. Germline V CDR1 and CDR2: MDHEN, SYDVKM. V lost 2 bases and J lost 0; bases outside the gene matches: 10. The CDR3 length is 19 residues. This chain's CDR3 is CASSLRSSGSPSSYNEQFF. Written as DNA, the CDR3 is TGTGCCAGCAGTTTAAGGTCTAGCGGGAGCCCCAGCTCCTACAATGAGCAGTTCTTC.

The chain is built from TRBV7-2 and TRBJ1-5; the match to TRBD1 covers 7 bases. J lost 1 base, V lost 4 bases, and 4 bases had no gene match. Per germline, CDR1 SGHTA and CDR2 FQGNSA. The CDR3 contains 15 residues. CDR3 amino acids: CASSSGGPSNQPQHF. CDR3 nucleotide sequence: TGTGCCAGCAGCTCAGGGGGGCCCAGCAATCAGCCCCAGCATTTT.

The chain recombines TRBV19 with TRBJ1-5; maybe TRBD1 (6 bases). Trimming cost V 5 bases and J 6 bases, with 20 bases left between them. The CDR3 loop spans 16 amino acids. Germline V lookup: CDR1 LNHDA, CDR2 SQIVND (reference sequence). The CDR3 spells CASSASGAGFTQPQHF. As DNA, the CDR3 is TGTGCCAGTAGTGCCTCGGGGGCAGGGTTTACTCAGCCCCAGCATTTT.

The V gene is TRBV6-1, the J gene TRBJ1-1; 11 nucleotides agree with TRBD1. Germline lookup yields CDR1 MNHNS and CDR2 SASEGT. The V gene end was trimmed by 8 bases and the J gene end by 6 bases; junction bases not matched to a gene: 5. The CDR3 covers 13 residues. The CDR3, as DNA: TGTGCCAGCGGAGGACAGGGGGCTGCTGAAGCTTTCTTT. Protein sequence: CASGGQGAAEAFF.

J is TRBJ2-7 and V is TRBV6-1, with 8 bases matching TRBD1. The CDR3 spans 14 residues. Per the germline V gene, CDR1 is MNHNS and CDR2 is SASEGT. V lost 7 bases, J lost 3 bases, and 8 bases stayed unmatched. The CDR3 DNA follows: TGTGCCAGCATACTACAGGGGGTAGGCTACGAGCAGTACTTC. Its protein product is CASILQGVGYEQYF.

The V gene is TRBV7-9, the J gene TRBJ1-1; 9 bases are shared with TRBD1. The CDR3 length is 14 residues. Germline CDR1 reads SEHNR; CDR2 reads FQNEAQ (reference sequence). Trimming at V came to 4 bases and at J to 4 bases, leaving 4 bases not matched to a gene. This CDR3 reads CASSSGTGITEAFF. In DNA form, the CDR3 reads TGTGCCAGCAGCTCCGGGACAGGGATCACTGAAGCTTTCTTT.

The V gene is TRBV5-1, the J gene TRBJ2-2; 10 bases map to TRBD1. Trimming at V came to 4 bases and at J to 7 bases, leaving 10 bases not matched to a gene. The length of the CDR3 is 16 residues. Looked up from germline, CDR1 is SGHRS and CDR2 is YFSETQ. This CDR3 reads CASSTTTGGNGGELFF. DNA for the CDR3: TGCGCCAGCAGCACCACGACAGGGGGCAATGGCGGGGAGCTGTTTTTT.

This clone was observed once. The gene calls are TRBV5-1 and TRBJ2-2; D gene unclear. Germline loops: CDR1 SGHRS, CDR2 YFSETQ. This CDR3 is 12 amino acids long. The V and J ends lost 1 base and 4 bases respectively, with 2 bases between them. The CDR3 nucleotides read TGCGCCAGCAGCTTGACCACCGGGGAGCTGTTTTTT. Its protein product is CASSLTTGELFF. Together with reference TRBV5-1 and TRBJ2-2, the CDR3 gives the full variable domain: KAGVTQTPRYLIKTRGQQVTLSCSPISGHRSVSWYQQTPGQGLQFLFEYFSETQRNKGNFPGRFSGRQFSNSRSEMNVSTLELGDSALYLCASSLTTGELFFGEGSRLTVL.

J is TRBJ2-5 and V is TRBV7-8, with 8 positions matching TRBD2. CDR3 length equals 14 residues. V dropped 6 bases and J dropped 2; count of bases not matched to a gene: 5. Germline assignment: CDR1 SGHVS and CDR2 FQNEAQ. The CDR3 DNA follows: TGTGCCAGCAGGCGAACTAGCGGACAAGAGACCCAGTACTTC. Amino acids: CASRRTSGQETQYF.

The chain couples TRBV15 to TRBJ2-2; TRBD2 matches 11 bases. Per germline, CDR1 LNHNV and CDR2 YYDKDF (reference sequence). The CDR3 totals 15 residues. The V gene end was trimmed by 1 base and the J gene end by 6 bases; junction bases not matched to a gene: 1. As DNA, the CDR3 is TGTGCCACCAGCAGAGTTAGCGGGAGGGCCGGGGAGCTGTTTTTT. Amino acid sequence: CATSRVSGRAGELFF.

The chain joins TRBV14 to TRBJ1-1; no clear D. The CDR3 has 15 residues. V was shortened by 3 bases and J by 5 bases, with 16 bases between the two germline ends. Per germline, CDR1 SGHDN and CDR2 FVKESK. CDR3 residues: CASSQDSWTSTEAFF. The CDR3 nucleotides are TGTGCCAGCAGCCAGGATAGCTGGACGTCTACTGAAGCTTTCTTT.

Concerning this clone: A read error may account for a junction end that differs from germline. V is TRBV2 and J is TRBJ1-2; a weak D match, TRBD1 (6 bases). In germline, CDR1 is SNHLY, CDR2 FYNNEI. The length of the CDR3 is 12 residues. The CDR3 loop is CARRGGPYGYTF. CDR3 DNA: TGTGCCCGCAGGGGAGGGCCGTATGGCTACACCTTC.

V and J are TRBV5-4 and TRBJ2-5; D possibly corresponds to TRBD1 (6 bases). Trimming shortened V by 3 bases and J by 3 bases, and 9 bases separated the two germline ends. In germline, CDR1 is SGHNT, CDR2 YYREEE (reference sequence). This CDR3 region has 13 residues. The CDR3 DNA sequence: TGTGCCAGCAGCTCCTGGACAGAAGAGACCCAGTACTTC. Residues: CASSSWTEETQYF.